This TCR beta chain was profiled in a study of OX40 agonist ivuxolimab in advanced cancers. As for the study in general: Cohort: 80% to 90% men, mean age approximately 66, aged about 23 to 80.

This clone was seen more than once but under ten times. Its antigen is undetermined. Per the germline V gene, CDR1 is SNHLY and CDR2 is FYNNEI. The V gene lost 10 bases and the J gene lost 0 bases, with 13 bases spanning the gap. CDR3 length: 15 residues. Blood draws occurred at baseline, cycle 4 day 1, and cycle 7 day 1. Some clones are missing from TCRdb's copy, which holds only in-frame ones; the method was immunoSEQ multiplex PCR. The repertoire holds about 21,000 clones, 88% seen once, with about 10% in the top ten. Study-wide points: Some nonresponders likewise displayed low normalized T-cell clonal expansion. No antigen was identified for the clonally expanded peripheral T cells.

The chain recombines TRBV2 with TRBJ2-6; D remains ambiguous. This clonotype originated in an adult with an advanced solid tumor such as melanoma, head and neck, liver or kidney cancer. The sequences come from CD4+ or CD8+ T cells sorted from blood, collected in a trial of the OX40 agonist ivuxolimab. Here the CDR3 DNA reads TGTGCCACCCCGGCCCTTGACTCTGGGGCCAACGTCCTGACTTTC. Protein: CATPALDSGANVLTF. The full variable domain, with the rest looked up from reference TRBV2 and TRBJ2-6, is EPEVTQTPSHQVTQMGQEVILRCVPISNHLYFYWYRQILGQKVEFLVSFYNNEISEKSEIFDDQFSVERPDGSNFTLKIRSTKLEDSAMYFCATPALDSGANVLTFGAGSRLTVL.